This T cell receptor (beta chain) was sequenced for a study of cytomegalovirus exposure and HLA in healthy donors. Study background: It was reported in a later analysis that the same platform had been used for the 90 to 150 validation repertoires as for the approximately 700 first-cohort repertoires.

The study drew the donors from its 120-subject validation cohort, separate from the approximately 700-subject first cohort. Study observations and caveats: Reports described diagnosis of cytomegalovirus status by the classifier as highly specific and sensitive. Many donors shared some public TCRs, even though most TCR sequences were rare.

The method was immunoSEQ multiplex PCR; TCRdb's version includes in-frame clones alone and lacks a portion of them. The sample has roughly 130,000 clones, about 90% seen once; the top ten hold 2.9%. A note on this clone: Its antigen remains unknown.

The clonotype originates from a man between 18 and 29 years old in good health and CMV-seronegative. The specimen sequenced was PBMCs.

The CDR3 nucleotides read TGTGCCAGCAGCCTTAGCGGGGGATTAACCGGGGAGCTGTTTTTT. Translation: CASSLSGGLTGELFF. The V and J genes are TRBV7-9 and TRBJ2-2; 9 positions match TRBD2. J gave up 5 bases and V 5 bases, and 6 bases lay outside the gene matches. The V gene's germline CDR1 is SEHNR and CDR2 FQNEAQ (reference sequence). The CDR3 covers 15 residues.